The 10 T cell receptor beta chains presented below share a single source sample, sequenced in a study of blood T cell repertoires in COVID-19. The protocol was immunoSEQ multiplex PCR, while the TCRdb copy is restricted to in-frame clones and leaves out a portion. Here the sample spans about 38,000 clones, around 70% being singletons. The sequencing sample was made of peripheral blood. These TCRs come from a man between 65 and 80 years old with COVID-19, enrolled during active disease.

The chain carries TRBV6-5 and TRBJ2-7, with TRBD2 matching over 8 bases. This CDR3 has 15 residues. V shed 5 bases and J 4 bases; nucleotides not matched to a gene: 10. Germline lookup yields CDR1 MNHEY and CDR2 SVGAGI. CDR3 nucleotides: TGTGCCAGCAGTCTTAGCGGGGCAGCCCATTACGAGCAGTACTTC. Protein sequence: CASSLSGAAHYEQYF.

J is TRBJ2-7 and V is TRBV6-5; 13 bases fit TRBD2. Losses at the gene ends were 9 bases for V and 4 bases for J; bases not matched to a gene: 3. The CDR3 loop spans 13 amino acids. Looked up from germline, CDR1 is MNHEY and CDR2 is SVGAGI. As DNA, the CDR3 is TGTGCCAGTCGGACTAGCGGGAGATACGAGCAGTACTTC. Translated, it gives CASRTSGRYEQYF.

The chain couples TRBV6-5 to TRBJ1-1; a possible D gene is TRBD1 (5 bases). CDR1 and CDR2 from the germline V gene are MNHEY and SVGAGI. V shed 7 bases and J shed 5 bases, with 20 bases lying between them. CDR3 size: 15 residues. The CDR3 region has the DNA TGTGCCAGCATACTTACCCCGGGGGGGAGTACTGAAGCTTTCTTT. Encoded protein: CASILTPGGSTEAFF.

The chain combines TRBV12-5 with TRBJ2-1; the D gene is possibly TRBD1 (6 bases). This CDR3 spans 14 amino acids. V lost 6 bases and J lost 5, with 14 bases in between. Germline V CDR1 and CDR2: LGHNT, FRNRAP. This CDR3 is CASGRGRTDNEQFF. CDR3 DNA: TGTGCTAGTGGCCGGGGCCGGACAGACAATGAGCAGTTCTTC.

This chain uses TRBV15 with TRBJ1-5, with 7 bases matching TRBD1. This CDR3 contains 14 residues. V gave up 5 bases and J gave up 7 bases; unmatched junction bases: 8. The germline V gene encodes CDR1 LNHNV and CDR2 YYDKDF (reference sequence). The CDR3 loop is CATSPRGRMQPQHF. In nucleotides, the CDR3 is TGTGCCACCAGCCCGAGGGGGCGCATGCAGCCCCAGCATTTT.

V gene TRBV5-1 combines with J gene TRBJ2-2; a possible D gene is TRBD2 (5 bases). Trimming left V 3 bases short and J 7 bases short, with 16 bases between. Germline V CDR1 and CDR2: SGHRS, YFSETQ. CDR3 length: 15 amino acids. CDR3 nucleotide sequence: TGCGCCAGCAGCTCCCTAGAGGGTTCGGGCGGGGAGCTGTTTTTT. It is translated as CASSSLEGSGGELFF.

The V and J genes are TRBV18 and TRBJ1-2, with D uncertain. This CDR3 comprises 15 residues. V lost 2 bases and J lost 4, with 14 bases in between. CDR1 and CDR2 (germline): KGHSH, LQKENI. The CDR3 nucleotides read TGTGCCAGCTCACCAAGAACTCCGGGGAGCTATGGCTACACCTTC. Translated: CASSPRTPGSYGYTF.

This sequence joins TRBV6-2 or TRBV6-3 and TRBJ2-2; D is undetermined. This CDR3 is built from 15 residues. Deletions cut 4 bases from V and 4 bases from J, with 13 bases between. Looked up from germline, CDR1 is MNHEY and CDR2 is SVGEGT. CDR3 sequence reads: CASSSVIGFTGELFF. CDR3 sequence (DNA): TGTGCCAGCAGTTCGGTAATCGGGTTCACCGGGGAGCTGTTTTTT.

This clone was observed once. The V gene is TRBV30, the J gene TRBJ2-5, with D unresolved. The V gene lost 1 base and the J gene lost 2 bases, with 8 bases spanning the gap. The CDR3 is 13 residues long. CDR1 GTSNPN and CDR2 SVGIG come from the germline V gene (reference sequence). Here the CDR3 reads CAWSALFQETQYF. The CDR3 nucleotides read TGTGCCTGGAGTGCCCTGTTTCAAGAGACCCAGTACTTC.

This clone was seen a handful of times. The V and J genes are TRBV7-6 and TRBJ1-2; a possible D gene is TRBD1 (5 bases). V was trimmed by 2 bases and J by 3 bases, leaving 16 bases between them. CDR1 SGHVS and CDR2 FNYEAQ come from the germline V gene. The CDR3 is 16 residues long. CDR3: CASSLNSGGGDYGYTF. The CDR3 DNA reads TGTGCCAGCAGCTTAAATTCGGGGGGTGGCGACTATGGCTACACCTTC.